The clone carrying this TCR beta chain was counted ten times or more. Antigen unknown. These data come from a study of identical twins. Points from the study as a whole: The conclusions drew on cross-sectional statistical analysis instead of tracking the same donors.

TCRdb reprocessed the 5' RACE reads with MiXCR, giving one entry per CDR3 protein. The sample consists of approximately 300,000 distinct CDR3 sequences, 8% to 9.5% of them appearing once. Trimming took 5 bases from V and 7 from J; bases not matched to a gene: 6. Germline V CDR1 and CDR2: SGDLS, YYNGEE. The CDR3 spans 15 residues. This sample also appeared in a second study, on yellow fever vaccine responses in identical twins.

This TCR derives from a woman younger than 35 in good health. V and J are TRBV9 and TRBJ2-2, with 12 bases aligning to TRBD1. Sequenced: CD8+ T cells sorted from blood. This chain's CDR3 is CASSAGTGGLGELFF. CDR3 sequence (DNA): TGTGCCAGCAGTGCCGGGACAGGGGGCCTCGGGGAGCTGTTTTTT.